What follows describes a single TCR beta chain. Its specificity is unknown. Germline values: CDR1 ENHRY, CDR2 SYGVKD. CDR3 length equals 13 residues. V trimming: 10 bases; J trimming: 0 bases; junction bases outside the gene matches: 4. Primed by a sample-barcoded 5' primer and a J-beta primer mix, a second PCR proceeded for about 7 to 11 cycles. TCRdb fed the 5' RACE reads into MiXCR, producing one record per CDR3 protein. The sample contains approximately 360,000 distinct CDR3 sequences, approximately 52% of which appear only once. This sample stems from a study of blood T cells in healthy people across ages. Regarding the study as a whole: Roughly linear age-related decline in beta diversity appeared, significant by age approximately 41.

The receptor was derived from a man aged 55 to 70 in good health. The V gene is TRBV10-3, the J gene TRBJ2-3; 7 bases are a match to TRBD1. Material for sequencing was blood. In DNA form, the CDR3 reads TGTGCCACCGCCAGGGGGAGCACAGATACGCAGTATTTT. This encodes CATARGSTDTQYF.